The 13 T cell receptor beta chains in this list originate from one sample, sequenced in a study of technical replicates of blood from a few donors. TCRdb's table, derived via immunoSEQ multiplex PCR, lists solely in-frame clones and lacks some. This sample has approximately 59,000 clones, with roughly 86% found just once. The sequenced sample was PBMCs. The receptors come from a human donor in good health. Some clones in this sample may be carry-over from other donors' samples.

The chain employs TRBV25-1 and TRBJ2-5; tentative D call: TRBD1 (7 bases). The CDR3 is made up of 15 amino acids. Germline-derived CDR1 and CDR2 are MGHDK and SYGVNS. The V end was cut by 0 bases, the J end by 5 bases, with 13 bases between. CDR3 sequence: CASSEYGRGRETQYF. In nucleotides, the CDR3 is TGTGCCAGCAGTGAATACGGCAGGGGGAGGGAGACCCAGTACTTC.

The chain carries TRBV19 and TRBJ2-1; TRBD2 matches 7 bases. Germline loops: CDR1 LNHDA, CDR2 SQIVND (reference sequence). This CDR3 spans 16 amino acids. With 3 bases clipped from V and 0 bases from J, the junction kept 5 bases outside the gene matches. CDR3 protein: CASSILRGSSYNEQFF. CDR3 sequence (DNA): TGTGCCAGTAGTATTTTGCGGGGGAGCTCCTACAATGAGCAGTTCTTC.

The chain recombines TRBV29-1 with TRBJ1-1; D gene unclear. This CDR3 is 14 amino acids long. Trimming pared 4 bases from V and 0 bases from J, leaving 12 bases between. Germline CDR1 is SQVTM and CDR2 is ANQGSEA. The CDR3 nucleotides read TGCAGCGTTGGTCAGAGGTCAATGAACACTGAAGCTTTCTTT. It translates to CSVGQRSMNTEAFF.

This clone was seen a handful of times. V and J are TRBV18 and TRBJ2-7, with 9 positions matching TRBD1. CDR1 is KGHSH, CDR2 LQKENI, per germline. The CDR3 spans 13 residues. Trimming at V came to 7 bases and at J to 3 bases, leaving 4 bases not matched to a gene. CDR3 sequence (DNA): TGTGCCAGCTTACAGGGGGCGGGCTACGAGCAGTACTTC. This codes for CASLQGAGYEQYF.

This chain uses TRBV27 with TRBJ2-1; 10 bases agree with TRBD1. CDR1 and CDR2 (germline): MNHEY, SMNVEV (reference sequence). V shed 6 bases, J shed 4 bases, and the junction held 9 bases outside the gene matches. The CDR3 consists of 16 residues. The CDR3 nucleotides read TGTGCCAGCAGCCCAACCGGGACAGGGGAGTACAATGAGCAGTTCTTC. Translated, it gives CASSPTGTGEYNEQFF.

The rearrangement joins TRBV7-6 to TRBJ2-7; 7 nucleotides agree with TRBD2. Germline lookup yields CDR1 SGHVS and CDR2 FNYEAQ. CDR3 length equals 15 residues. The ends lost 2 bases at V and 4 bases at J; junction bases unmatched: 8. The CDR3 sequence is CASSLLAGETYEQYF. The CDR3 DNA follows: TGTGCCAGCAGCTTACTGGCGGGGGAAACTTACGAGCAGTACTTC.

The rearrangement links TRBV28 to TRBJ1-5, with 8 bases aligning to TRBD1. CDR1 is MDHEN, CDR2 SYDVKM, per germline. V lost 4 bases to trimming and J lost 2 bases; unmatched junction nucleotides: 4. The CDR3 sequence is 15 residues long. The CDR3: CASSSSQGGNQPQHF. The CDR3 DNA reads TGTGCCAGCAGTTCATCACAGGGGGGCAATCAGCCCCAGCATTTT. The full variable domain, completed using reference TRBV28 and TRBJ1-5, is DVKVTQSSRYLVKRTGEKVFLECVQDMDHENMFWYRQDPGLGLRLIYFSYDVKMKEKGDIPEGYSVSREKKERFSLILESASTNQTSMYLCASSSSQGGNQPQHFGDGTRLSIL.

A single count supports this clone. This chain joins TRBV2 and TRBJ1-2; TRBD1 matches 8 bases. CDR3 length: 13 amino acids. V was pared by 8 bases and J by 5 bases, with 7 bases of the junction left unmatched. Germline CDR1 SNHLY, CDR2 FYNNEI. CDR3 region: CASSGQGRYGYTF. The CDR3 DNA sequence: TGTGCCAGCTCTGGACAGGGAAGGTATGGCTACACCTTC.

The CDR3 loop is CASRSDISSYEQYF. The DNA of the CDR3 is TGCGCCAGCAGGTCCGACATCAGCTCCTACGAGCAGTACTTC. This rearrangement joins TRBV5-1 to TRBJ2-7; no definite D call. The CDR3 has 14 residues. The V end was cut by 5 bases, the J end by 0 bases, with 12 bases between. CDR1 and CDR2 from the germline V gene are SGHRS and YFSETQ.

This chain connects TRBV18 to TRBJ2-1; TRBD2 matches 9 bases. Losses at the gene ends were 1 base for V and 6 bases for J; bases not matched to a gene: 13. Germline values: CDR1 KGHSH, CDR2 LQKENI. CDR3 length: 18 residues. The CDR3, as DNA: TGTGCCAGCTCACCACAGGTAGCGGGAGTTTCAGGGTTCAATGAGCAGTTCTTC. Residues: CASSPQVAGVSGFNEQFF.

This chain connects TRBV4-3 to TRBJ2-5; 7 nucleotides line up with TRBD1. In germline, CDR1 is LGHNA, CDR2 YSLEER. V trimming: 0 bases; J trimming: 3 bases; junction bases outside the gene matches: 4. CDR3 length equals 15 residues. The CDR3 spells CASSQEWDSKETQYF. CDR3 DNA: TGCGCCAGCAGCCAAGAGTGGGACAGCAAAGAGACCCAGTACTTC.

The chain couples TRBV6-6 to TRBJ1-3; a weak D match, TRBD1 (6 bases). The germline gives CDR1 MNHNY, CDR2 SVGAGI (reference sequence). The V end lost 5 bases, the J end lost 4 bases, and 9 bases lay between the germline ends. This CDR3 comprises 13 residues. This CDR3 is CASSAQGGNTIYF. The CDR3 nucleotides are TGTGCCAGCAGTGCCCAGGGGGGAAACACCATATATTTT.

The chain combines TRBV11-1 with TRBJ1-1; no clear D gene. The CDR3 contains 12 residues. Trimming removed 4 bases from V and 11 bases from J, with 14 bases in between. Germline CDR1 is SGHAT and CDR2 is FQDESV (reference sequence). The CDR3 here is CASSSAPTGAFF. DNA of the CDR3: TGTGCCAGCAGCTCTGCTCCAACGGGGGCTTTCTTT.